This paragraph covers one T cell receptor beta chain sequence. Cohort placement rested on clinical history that participants reported themselves. The data derive from a study of blood T cell repertoires in COVID-19. Across the whole study: Donors in the United States, Italy and Spain gave samples during acute or convalescent COVID-19. T cells, B-cell-depleted T cells, or PBMCs supplied cDNA or gDNA.

Clones were read by immunoSEQ multiplex PCR, and TCRdb kept only the in-frame ones, dropping some. The table includes about 270,000 clones, 75% to 95% detected once. The CDR3 has 14 amino acids. Looked up from germline, CDR1 is SNHLY and CDR2 is FYNNEI. The V and J ends lost 6 bases and 4 bases, in that order; junction bases with no gene match: 8. The receptor was derived from a man aged 35-49 years who had been exposed to COVID-19. Sequenced: PBMCs or T cells enriched from blood (not recorded which). The V and J genes are TRBV2 and TRBJ1-2; 7 bases match TRBD1. CDR3 nucleotides: TGTGCCAGCAGGGGGCGCAGGGGGGTCTATGGCTACACCTTC. It yields the protein CASRGRRGVYGYTF.